Listed below are T cell receptor beta chains from one sample, sequenced in a study of blood T cell repertoires in COVID-19. Measured with immunoSEQ multiplex PCR; TCRdb has only the in-frame clones, and not every one. The repertoire includes roughly 130,000 clones, roughly 89% of them detected once, and roughly 4.7% sits in the top ten. Source material: peripheral blood. The receptors were sampled from a man aged 35-49 years with acute or convalescent COVID-19. Both conserved end residues are part of each CDR3. D genes are given only for firm matches. Size is stated for part of the rows, as once, few or many counts, or as a class when the clone is expanded.

V: TRBV5-1; D: .; J: TRBJ2-2; size: .; CDR3: CASSLAGDTGELFF; DNA: TGCGCCAGCAGCTTGGCAGGGGATACCGGGGAGCTGTTTTTT
V: TRBV7-9; D: .; J: TRBJ1-1; size: .; CDR3: CASSSHKNTEAFF; DNA: TGTGCCAGCAGCTCCCACAAGAACACTGAAGCTTTCTTT
V: TRBV5-1; D: TRBD1; J: TRBJ2-5; size: .; CDR3: CASRQNPRTGRGETQYF; DNA: TGCGCCAGCAGACAAAATCCCCGGACAGGGAGAGGGGAGACCCAGTACTTC
V: TRBV4-1; D: .; J: TRBJ1-1; size: .; CDR3: CASSQDRWSTEAFF; DNA: TGCGCCAGCAGCCAAGATCGTTGGAGCACTGAAGCTTTCTTT
V: TRBV7-6; D: TRBD2; J: TRBJ2-5; size: .; CDR3: CASSLGQGGLAGPAETQYF; DNA: TGTGCCAGCAGCTTAGGGCAGGGTGGACTAGCGGGACCCGCGGAGACCCAGTACTTC
V: TRBV19; D: .; J: TRBJ2-7; size: .; CDR3: CASGQTGTSYEQYF; DNA: TGTGCCAGTGGTCAAACAGGGACCAGCTACGAGCAGTACTTC
V: TRBV29-1; D: TRBD2; J: TRBJ2-5; size: .; CDR3: CSVARSGRKETQYF; DNA: TGCAGCGTTGCGCGTAGCGGGAGAAAAGAGACCCAGTACTTC
V: TRBV30; D: .; J: TRBJ2-7; size: .; CDR3: CAWSVLLKGGEQYF; DNA: TGTGCCTGGAGTGTACTCTTAAAGGGAGGCGAGCAGTACTTC
V: TRBV3-1/TRBV3-2; D: TRBD1; J: TRBJ1-3; size: .; CDR3: CASSQETGSGNTIYF; DNA: TGTGCCAGCAGCCAAGAGACAGGGTCTGGAAACACCATATATTTT
V: TRBV30; D: TRBD1; J: TRBJ1-2; size: once; CDR3: CAWSESGAQGFAGYTF; DNA: TGTGCCTGGAGTGAAAGTGGGGCACAGGGGTTTGCTGGCTACACCTTC
V: TRBV21-1; D: .; J: TRBJ2-2; size: once; CDR3: CASSKVSEGAEWELFF; DNA: TGTGCCAGCAGCAAAGTATCGGAGGGGGCAGAATGGGAGCTGTTTTTT
V: TRBV18; D: TRBD2; J: TRBJ2-1; size: .; CDR3: CASSPSGGMNEQFF; DNA: TGTGCCAGCTCACCTAGCGGGGGGATGAATGAGCAGTTCTTC
V: TRBV30; D: .; J: TRBJ1-1; size: .; CDR3: CAWGPKGGLHAEAFF; DNA: TGTGCCTGGGGCCCCAAGGGGGGGTTGCACGCTGAAGCTTTCTTT
V: TRBV2; D: .; J: TRBJ2-3; size: many; CDR3: CASSEAGRPSTDTQYF; DNA: TGTGCCAGCAGTGAAGCGGGTAGACCTAGTACAGATACGCAGTATTTT
V: TRBV5-1; D: TRBD1; J: TRBJ1-2; size: .; CDR3: CASSLPGQGARGYTF; DNA: TGCGCCAGCAGCCTCCCGGGACAGGGGGCGAGAGGCTACACCTTC
V: TRBV29-1; D: TRBD1; J: TRBJ2-7; size: .; CDR3: CSLRTGLGEQYF; DNA: TGCAGCCTAAGGACAGGGTTGGGCGAGCAGTACTTC
V: TRBV7-3; D: TRBD1; J: TRBJ1-1; size: .; CDR3: CASSLSGGNTEAFF; DNA: TGTGCCAGCAGCTTATCAGGGGGGAACACTGAAGCTTTCTTT
V: TRBV30; D: .; J: TRBJ1-2; size: .; CDR3: CAWSRSLGDGYTF; DNA: TGTGCCTGGAGTAGATCCCTAGGAGATGGCTACACCTTC
V: TRBV7-9; D: TRBD2; J: TRBJ2-4; size: .; CDR3: CASSFLAGAGIAKNIQYF; DNA: TGTGCCAGCAGCTTTCTAGCGGGAGCGGGGATAGCCAAAAACATTCAGTACTTC
V: TRBV9; D: .; J: TRBJ2-1; size: once; CDR3: CASSVELASNEQFF; DNA: TGTGCCAGCAGCGTCGAACTAGCTTCCAATGAGCAGTTCTTC
V: TRBV5-1; D: .; J: TRBJ1-5; size: .; CDR3: CASSLVGGDQPQHF; DNA: TGCGCCAGCAGCTTGGTAGGGGGGGATCAGCCCCAGCATTTT
V: TRBV6-1; D: .; J: TRBJ2-5; size: .; CDR3: CASTYQETQYF; DNA: TGTGCCAGCACGTACCAAGAGACCCAGTACTTC
V: TRBV4-1; D: .; J: TRBJ1-1; size: .; CDR3: CASTPGRQNTEAFF; DNA: TGCGCCAGCACCCCAGGCAGACAGAACACTGAAGCTTTCTTT
V: TRBV4-3; D: .; J: TRBJ1-1; size: .; CDR3: CASSQDRVNTEAFF; DNA: TGCGCCAGCAGCCAAGACAGGGTGAACACTGAAGCTTTCTTT
V: TRBV5-1; D: .; J: TRBJ1-2; size: .; CDR3: CASSTGSGGTNYGYTF; DNA: TGCGCCAGCAGCACCGGGAGCGGGGGAACTAACTATGGCTACACCTTC
V: TRBV3-1/TRBV3-2; D: .; J: TRBJ1-4; size: medium-sized; CDR3: CASSQRQSNEKLFF; DNA: TGTGCCAGCAGCCAAAGACAGAGTAATGAAAAACTGTTTTTT
V: TRBV7-8; D: TRBD1; J: TRBJ2-3; size: .; CDR3: CASSLVTGMSTDTQYF; DNA: TGTGCCAGCAGCTTAGTGACAGGGATGAGCACAGATACGCAGTATTTT
V: TRBV5-6; D: TRBD1; J: TRBJ2-1; size: .; CDR3: CASSPTGVSRNEQFF; DNA: TGTGCCAGCAGCCCGACAGGGGTGTCTCGCAATGAGCAGTTCTTC
V: TRBV6-5; D: TRBD2; J: TRBJ2-5; size: .; CDR3: CASSTGTSVQETQYF; DNA: TGTGCCAGCAGTACCGGGACTAGCGTACAAGAGACCCAGTACTTC
V: TRBV7-3; D: TRBD2; J: TRBJ2-3; size: .; CDR3: CASSLVGRGSTDTQYF; DNA: TGTGCCAGCAGCTTAGTTGGGCGGGGGAGCACAGATACGCAGTATTTT
V: TRBV29-1; D: TRBD2; J: TRBJ2-1; size: .; CDR3: CSVRLAGEQFF; DNA: TGCAGCGTTAGACTAGCGGGGGAGCAGTTCTTC
V: TRBV12-3/TRBV12-4; D: .; J: TRBJ1-2; size: .; CDR3: CASTQGYGYTF; DNA: TGTGCCAGCACTCAGGGTTATGGCTACACCTTC
V: TRBV6-1; D: .; J: TRBJ1-5; size: once; CDR3: CASSEGAGGNQPQHF; DNA: TGTGCCAGCAGTGAAGGGGCAGGCGGCAATCAGCCCCAGCATTTT
V: TRBV19; D: TRBD2; J: TRBJ2-1; size: .; CDR3: CASKREPQGEQFF; DNA: TGTGCCAGTAAGCGGGAGCCCCAGGGTGAGCAGTTCTTC
V: TRBV9; D: .; J: TRBJ1-6; size: .; CDR3: CASSEGRNSPLHF; DNA: TGTGCCAGCAGCGAGGGGAGGAATTCACCCCTCCACTTT
V: TRBV24-1; D: TRBD2; J: TRBJ2-3; size: .; CDR3: CATSDASAGGRNTQYF; DNA: TGTGCCACCAGTGACGCCTCAGCGGGGGGGCGGAATACGCAGTATTTT
V: TRBV4-2; D: TRBD1; J: TRBJ1-5; size: .; CDR3: CASSQDFRDRGGNQPQHF; DNA: TGTGCCAGCAGCCAAGACTTCCGGGACAGGGGAGGGAATCAGCCCCAGCATTTT
V: TRBV4-2; D: .; J: TRBJ2-5; size: .; CDR3: CASSQGLEGSRETQYF; DNA: TGTGCCAGCAGCCAAGGTTTAGAAGGGAGCCGGGAGACCCAGTACTTC
V: TRBV29-1; D: .; J: TRBJ2-2; size: .; CDR3: CSVRTAAGGELFF; DNA: TGCAGCGTTAGGACAGCGGCGGGCGGGGAGCTGTTTTTT
V: TRBV30; D: .; J: TRBJ1-5; size: .; CDR3: CAWTPTGNNQPQHF; DNA: TGTGCCTGGACCCCAACAGGGAATAATCAGCCCCAGCATTTT
V: TRBV3-1/TRBV3-2; D: .; J: TRBJ2-1; size: .; CDR3: CASSQKRHAYNEQFF; DNA: TGTGCCAGCAGCCAAAAACGACATGCCTACAATGAGCAGTTCTTC
V: TRBV20-1; D: TRBD1; J: TRBJ1-1; size: .; CDR3: CSASGETGQVNTEAFF; DNA: TGCAGTGCAAGTGGGGAGACGGGACAGGTGAACACTGAAGCTTTCTTT
V: TRBV19; D: .; J: TRBJ1-5; size: .; CDR3: CASSIQGWGNQPQHF; DNA: TGTGCCAGTAGTATACAGGGTTGGGGCAATCAGCCCCAGCATTTT
V: TRBV7-8; D: .; J: TRBJ1-4; size: .; CDR3: CASSLARGQPEEKLFF; DNA: TGTGCCAGCAGCTTAGCACGGGGTCAGCCCGAGGAAAAACTGTTTTTT
V: TRBV6-4; D: .; J: TRBJ2-3; size: .; CDR3: CASSLDSRGADTQYF; DNA: TGTGCCAGCAGCCTAGACTCTCGCGGAGCAGATACGCAGTATTTT
V: TRBV7-2; D: TRBD1; J: TRBJ1-5; size: .; CDR3: CASSPQGQLLNQPQHF; DNA: TGTGCCAGCAGCCCCCAGGGACAGCTGCTCAATCAGCCCCAGCATTTT
V: TRBV30; D: TRBD1; J: TRBJ1-6; size: .; CDR3: CAWSSRQGLDSPLHF; DNA: TGTGCCTGGAGTAGTAGACAGGGCCTCGATTCACCCCTCCACTTT
V: TRBV5-6; D: .; J: TRBJ1-4; size: once; CDR3: CASSLVEEGHGEKLFF; DNA: TGTGCCAGCAGCTTGGTCGAGGAGGGGCACGGTGAAAAACTGTTTTTT
V: TRBV15; D: .; J: TRBJ1-6; size: .; CDR3: CATSRVGGSNSPLHF; DNA: TGTGCCACCAGCAGAGTAGGAGGGTCCAATTCACCCCTCCACTTT
V: TRBV19; D: .; J: TRBJ1-2; size: .; CDR3: CASSLQGGSFGYTF; DNA: TGTGCCAGTAGCCTTCAAGGGGGTAGTTTTGGCTACACCTTC
V: TRBV11-1; D: .; J: TRBJ1-4; size: .; CDR3: CASSFNSNEKLFF; DNA: TGTGCCAGCAGCTTCAACAGTAATGAAAAACTGTTTTTT
V: TRBV5-1; D: .; J: TRBJ2-5; size: .; CDR3: CASSFYVSQETQYF; DNA: TGCGCCAGCAGCTTTTATGTTAGCCAAGAGACCCAGTACTTC
V: TRBV4-3; D: .; J: TRBJ2-1; size: .; CDR3: CASSQDPGIYNEQFF; DNA: TGCGCCAGCAGCCAAGATCCGGGAATCTACAATGAGCAGTTCTTC
V: TRBV5-1; D: TRBD1; J: TRBJ1-2; size: .; CDR3: CASRNGVGRQGTAYGYTF; DNA: TGCGCCAGCCGAAATGGGGTAGGCCGACAGGGGACGGCCTATGGCTACACCTTC
V: TRBV30; D: .; J: TRBJ1-4; size: .; CDR3: CTAGQENEKLFF; DNA: TGTACGGCGGGGCAGGAGAATGAAAAACTGTTTTTT
V: TRBV19; D: TRBD1; J: TRBJ1-2; size: .; CDR3: CASSSSSGQIAYGYTF; DNA: TGTGCCAGTAGTTCATCCTCGGGACAGATCGCCTATGGCTACACCTTC
V: TRBV7-6; D: .; J: TRBJ1-5; size: .; CDR3: CASSLELGGPQHF; DNA: TGTGCCAGCAGCTTAGAGTTGGGGGGGCCCCAGCATTTT